One sample yielded the 9 T cell receptor beta chains listed below, sequenced in a study of blood T cell repertoires in COVID-19. Sequencing was performed with immunoSEQ multiplex PCR; in TCRdb, only in-frame clones are kept and a portion is missing. This sample has about 320,000 clones; less than 85% occur once, and the top ten carry 1.5% to 2%. The sequenced sample was PBMCs or T cells enriched from blood (not recorded which). These receptors originate from a woman aged 25-40 years who had been exposed to COVID-19.

The chain joins TRBV9 to TRBJ1-1, with 7 bases aligning to TRBD1. Looked up from germline, CDR1 is SGDLS and CDR2 is YYNGEE. V shed 3 bases and J 0 bases; nucleotides not matched to a gene: 5. The CDR3 is 15 residues long. This CDR3 is CASSGMGQLNTEAFF. The CDR3 DNA sequence: TGTGCCAGCAGCGGAATGGGACAGTTGAACACTGAAGCTTTCTTT.

This sequence joins TRBV10-3 and TRBJ2-1; D ambiguous. The V and J ends lost 5 bases and 0 bases respectively, with 11 bases between them. The CDR3 extends over 15 amino acids. Germline V gene lookup returns CDR1 ENHRY and CDR2 SYGVKD. In DNA form, the CDR3 reads TGTGCCATCAGTAAGACCCACAGCTCCTACAATGAGCAGTTCTTC. Its protein product is CAISKTHSSYNEQFF.

V is TRBV19 and J is TRBJ1-1; D possibly corresponds to TRBD1 (5 bases). The CDR3 has 13 residues. Trimming took 6 bases from V and 4 from J, leaving 12 bases between them. Germline V CDR1 and CDR2: LNHDA, SQIVND (reference sequence). The chain's CDR3 is CASSHHQGTEAFF. The CDR3 DNA is TGTGCCAGTAGCCACCACCAGGGCACTGAAGCTTTCTTT.

The rearrangement links TRBV7-9 to TRBJ2-2; TRBD2 aligns across 8 bases. This CDR3 contains 15 residues. The J segment lost 2 bases and the V segment lost 5 bases, leaving 4 bases of the junction unmatched. Germline V CDR1 and CDR2: SEHNR, FQNEAQ (reference sequence). The CDR3 reads CASSRSGANTGELFF. The CDR3 region has the DNA TGTGCCAGCAGCCGTAGCGGGGCTAACACCGGGGAGCTGTTTTTT.

The genes are TRBV5-4 and TRBJ2-7; D is uncertain. V dropped 4 bases and J dropped 2 bases, with 16 bases sitting between them. Germline V gives CDR1 SGHNT, CDR2 YYREEE (reference sequence). The CDR3 is made up of 15 amino acids. The CDR3 region is CASSPTRGSAYEQYF. The CDR3 coding sequence is TGTGCCAGCAGCCCGACTCGCGGCTCTGCCTACGAGCAGTACTTC.

This chain links TRBV10-3 with TRBJ2-7, with 10 bases lining up with TRBD2. Germline V lookup: CDR1 ENHRY, CDR2 SYGVKD. With V trimmed by 0 bases and J by 3 bases, 2 bases remained unmatched. This CDR3 has 15 residues. CDR3 loop: CAISESGTSDYEQYF. The DNA for the CDR3 is TGTGCCATCAGTGAGTCGGGGACTAGCGACTACGAGCAGTACTTC.

This sequence joins TRBV7-8 and TRBJ2-7, with 9 bases that match TRBD2. Losses at the gene ends were 5 bases for V and 1 base for J; bases not matched to a gene: 9. The CDR3 runs to 16 residues. Germline V gene lookup returns CDR1 SGHVS and CDR2 FQNEAQ. In nucleotides, the CDR3 is TGTGCCAGCAGCCGGCTAGCGGGATCGAGGTCCTACGAGCAGTACTTC. Translation: CASSRLAGSRSYEQYF.

The chain uses TRBV11-2 and TRBJ2-2; TRBD1 agrees at 10 bases. The germline V gene has CDR1 SGHAT and CDR2 FQNNGV. Trimming removed 2 bases from V and 4 bases from J; junction bases left unmatched: 4. This CDR3 spans 16 amino acids. The CDR3 here is CASSLQGQGRTGELFF. The CDR3, as DNA: TGTGCCAGCAGCTTACAGGGACAGGGGCGCACCGGGGAGCTGTTTTTT.

The V call is TRBV25-1, the J call TRBJ2-7; no definite D call. The germline gives CDR1 MGHDK, CDR2 SYGVNS. The CDR3 sequence is 11 residues long. The V gene lost 2 bases and the J gene lost 9 bases, with 8 bases spanning the gap. CDR3 sequence reads: CASSEARLQYF. The CDR3 coding sequence is TGTGCCAGCAGTGAAGCCCGGTTGCAGTACTTC.